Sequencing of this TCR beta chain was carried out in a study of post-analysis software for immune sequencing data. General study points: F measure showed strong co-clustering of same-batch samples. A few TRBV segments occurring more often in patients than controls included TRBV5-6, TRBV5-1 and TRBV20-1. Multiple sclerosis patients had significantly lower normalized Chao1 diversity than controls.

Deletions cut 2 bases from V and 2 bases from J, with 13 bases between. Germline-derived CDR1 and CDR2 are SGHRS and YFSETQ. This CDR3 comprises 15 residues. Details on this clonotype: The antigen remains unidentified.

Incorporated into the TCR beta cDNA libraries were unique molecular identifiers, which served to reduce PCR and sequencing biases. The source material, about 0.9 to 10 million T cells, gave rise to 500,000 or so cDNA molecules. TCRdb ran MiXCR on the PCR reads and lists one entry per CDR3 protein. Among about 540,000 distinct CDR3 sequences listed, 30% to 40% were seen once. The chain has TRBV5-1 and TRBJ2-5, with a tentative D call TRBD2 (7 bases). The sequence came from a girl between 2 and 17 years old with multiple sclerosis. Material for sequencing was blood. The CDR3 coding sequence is TGCGCCAGCAGCTTCCAGGGGAGGGGACAAGAGACCCAGTACTTC. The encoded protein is CASSFQGRGQETQYF.